These 22 T cell receptor beta chains originate from one sample sequenced in a study of T cell responses to AZD1222 COVID-19 vaccine. Sequenced by immunoSEQ multiplex PCR; TCRdb stores in-frame clones only, minus some. The sample yields 130,000 to 150,000 clones, over 75% seen once. Here the sequenced sample was peripheral blood, taken on day 0 of AZD1222 vaccination. These receptors were collected from an adult in good health.

In this sample, this clone turned up a few times. V is TRBV3-1 (or the pseudogene TRBV3-2) and J is TRBJ1-1; 9 bases fit TRBD1. This CDR3 has 14 amino acids. V shed 2 bases, J shed 4 bases, and the junction held 2 bases outside the gene matches. CDR1 is LGHDT, CDR2 YNNKEL, per germline (reference sequence). Here the CDR3 reads CASSQPDRGTEAFF. CDR3 coding DNA: TGTGCCAGCAGCCAACCGGACAGGGGCACTGAAGCTTTCTTT.

The rearrangement joins TRBV19 to TRBJ1-2; D not certain. The CDR3 loop spans 15 amino acids. CDR1 and CDR2 from the germline V gene are LNHDA and SQIVND (reference sequence). Trimming shortened V by 6 bases and J by 0 bases, and 14 bases separated the two germline ends. The CDR3: CASRIMWAANYGYTF. As DNA, the CDR3 is TGTGCCAGTAGGATCATGTGGGCAGCTAACTATGGCTACACCTTC.

The chain recombines TRBV6-4 with TRBJ2-3; D uncertain. V lost 2 bases, J lost 2 bases, and 5 bases lay in between. This CDR3 has 13 residues. Germline lookup yields CDR1 MRHNA and CDR2 SNTAGT. The CDR3 bases are TGTGCCAGCAGTGACAGGGTCACAGATACGCAGTATTTT. This translates into CASSDRVTDTQYF.

This chain uses TRBV12-3 or TRBV12-4 with TRBJ2-3, with no clear D. The CDR3 has 13 residues. The ends were cut back, 3 bases at V and 6 bases at J, with 10 bases in the middle. The CDR3, as DNA: TGTGCCAGCAGTTTCCGCTTGGGGGATACGCAGTATTTT. Translating gives CASSFRLGDTQYF.

The rearrangement links TRBV11-3 to TRBJ2-7; 7 bases map to TRBD1. With V trimmed by 8 bases and J by 7 bases, 14 bases remained unmatched. The CDR3 has 14 residues. Germline assignment: CDR1 SGHNT and CDR2 YENEEA. CDR3 sequence: CASGPGTAVEEQYF. The CDR3, as DNA: TGTGCCAGCGGCCCGGGGACAGCGGTAGAGGAGCAGTACTTC.

The J gene is TRBJ2-7, the V gene TRBV3-1 (or the pseudogene TRBV3-2), with TRBD2 matching 7 bases. The CDR3 loop spans 14 amino acids. J gave up 3 bases and V 3 bases, and 5 bases lay outside the gene matches. Germline values: CDR1 LGHDT, CDR2 YNNKEL (reference sequence). In nucleotides, the CDR3 is TGTGCCAGCAGCCAGGCTAGCGGAAACTACGAGCAGTACTTC. Its protein product is CASSQASGNYEQYF.

The rearrangement uses TRBV18 and TRBJ1-4; no firm D call. The germline CDR1 and CDR2 sequences are KGHSH and LQKENI. The CDR3 is made up of 13 amino acids. Trimming left V 1 base short and J 8 bases short, with 8 bases between. DNA for the CDR3: TGTGCCAGCTCACCACAGGCAAGGGAAAAACTGTTTTTT. As protein: CASSPQAREKLFF.

The genes are TRBV27 and TRBJ1-4; TRBD1 aligns across 7 bases. CDR1 is MNHEY and CDR2 is SMNVEV in the germline V gene (reference sequence). The CDR3 contains 14 residues. V trimming: 8 bases; J trimming: 7 bases; junction bases outside the gene matches: 10. CDR3 loop: CASGQRGLGEKLFF. The CDR3 region has the DNA TGTGCCAGCGGTCAGAGGGGGCTGGGTGAAAAACTGTTTTTT. Full variable domain (outside the CDR3, taken from reference TRBV27 and TRBJ1-4): EAQVTQNPRYLITVTGKKLTVTCSQNMNHEYMSWYRQDPGLGLRQIYYSMNVEVTDKGDVPEGYKVSRKEKRNFPLILESPSPNQTSLYFCASGQRGLGEKLFFGSGTQLSVL.

The rearrangement uses TRBV24-1 and TRBJ2-2; D gene uncertain. From germline, CDR1 is KGHDR and CDR2 SFDVKD. CDR3 length: 15 residues. The germline V and J ends were trimmed by 2 bases and 5 bases, with 11 bases remaining between them. CDR3 region: CATSDWGPATGELFF. The CDR3 DNA is TGTGCCACCAGTGATTGGGGTCCCGCGACCGGGGAGCTGTTTTTT.

The gene calls are TRBV19 and TRBJ2-6; maybe TRBD1 (5 bases). In germline, CDR1 is LNHDA, CDR2 SQIVND (reference sequence). The CDR3 runs 15 residues. Between the trimmed V and J ends, which lost 6 bases and 0 bases, there was a span of 9 bases. The CDR3, as DNA: TGTGCCAGTAGCACACAGGCCTCTGGGGCCAACGTCCTGACTTTC. It codes for CASSTQASGANVLTF.

This clone came up once. The CDR3 nucleotides read TGCGCCAGCAGCTTAGGGACAGACAAGCTAAGAGAGACCCAGTACTTC. Its protein is CASSLGTDKLRETQYF. The chain carries TRBV5-1 and TRBJ2-5; 7 positions agree with TRBD1. From germline, CDR1 is SGHRS and CDR2 YFSETQ. There are 16 residues in the CDR3. The ends lost 2 bases at V and 4 bases at J; junction bases unmatched: 11.

This clone was picked up a small number of times. The chain recombines TRBV6-4 with TRBJ2-3, with D unresolved. The CDR3 extends over 13 amino acids. Trimming stripped 3 bases from V and 0 bases from J, with 4 bases between. The V gene's germline CDR1 is MRHNA and CDR2 SNTAGT. CDR3 sequence (DNA): TGTGCCAGCAGTGATGACAGCACAGATACGCAGTATTTT. Its translation is CASSDDSTDTQYF.

V is TRBV27 and J is TRBJ2-7, with TRBD2 identical over 8 bases. This CDR3 is 14 amino acids long. Germline trimming cut 4 bases from V and 7 bases from J; bases unmatched to any gene: 9. The germline CDR1 and CDR2 sequences are MNHEY and SMNVEV (reference sequence). The CDR3 nucleotides read TGTGCCAGCAGTTCCTCATTGACTAGCGTGGAGCAGTACTTC. As protein: CASSSSLTSVEQYF.

The V call is TRBV6-5, the J call TRBJ1-1; 7 nucleotides align to TRBD1. V shed 4 bases, J shed 6 bases, and the junction held 5 bases outside the gene matches. This CDR3 has 13 amino acids. Germline V lookup: CDR1 MNHEY, CDR2 SVGAGI. The CDR3 here is CASSWTGLAEAFF. The CDR3 DNA is TGTGCCAGCAGTTGGACAGGTCTTGCTGAAGCTTTCTTT.

The genes are TRBV5-1 and TRBJ2-4; 7 nucleotides agree with TRBD1. The trim removed 5 bases at V and 8 bases at J, leaving 13 bases unmatched. Germline loops: CDR1 SGHRS, CDR2 YFSETQ. The CDR3 runs 15 residues. CDR3 coding DNA: TGCGCCAGCAGGCCGCAGACAGGGCTGGGTTACATTCAGTACTTC. It is translated as CASRPQTGLGYIQYF. Full variable domain (missing parts from reference TRBV5-1 and TRBJ2-4): KAGVTQTPRYLIKTRGQQVTLSCSPISGHRSVSWYQQTPGQGLQFLFEYFSETQRNKGNFPGRFSGRQFSNSRSEMNVSTLELGDSALYLCASRPQTGLGYIQYFGAGTRLSVL.

This chain links TRBV9 with TRBJ1-2, with D unclear. Deletions cut 0 bases from V and 1 base from J, with 7 bases between. The length of the CDR3 is 14 residues. Germline lookup yields CDR1 SGDLS and CDR2 YYNGEE. CDR3 sequence: CASSVDLDNYGYTF. As DNA, the CDR3 is TGTGCCAGCAGCGTAGATCTAGATAACTATGGCTACACCTTC.

The rearrangement joins TRBV5-5 to TRBJ2-7, with a possible D match to TRBD1 (6 bases). V was shortened by 3 bases and J by 1 base, with 8 bases between the two germline ends. CDR3 length equals 13 residues. Germline V CDR1 and CDR2: SGHKS, YYEKEE (reference sequence). The DNA for the CDR3 is TGTGCCAGCAGCTCTGGACAGTCCTACGAGCAGTACTTC. Amino acids: CASSSGQSYEQYF.

This rearrangement joins TRBV5-1 to TRBJ2-7; maybe TRBD1 (5 bases). Germline assignment: CDR1 SGHRS and CDR2 YFSETQ. This CDR3 region has 15 residues. Trimming took off 0 bases at V and 9 bases at J, with 19 bases between the two ends. The CDR3 protein is CASSLAAGKIRWQYF. The CDR3 DNA sequence: TGCGCCAGCAGCTTGGCTGCAGGGAAGATCAGGTGGCAGTACTTC. The full variable domain, completed using reference TRBV5-1 and TRBJ2-7, is KAGVTQTPRYLIKTRGQQVTLSCSPISGHRSVSWYQQTPGQGLQFLFEYFSETQRNKGNFPGRFSGRQFSNSRSEMNVSTLELGDSALYLCASSLAAGKIRWQYFGPGTRLTVT.

J is TRBJ1-1 and V is TRBV12-3 or TRBV12-4, with 10 bases lining up with TRBD1. The CDR3 has 13 residues. With V trimmed by 10 bases and J by 4 bases, 6 bases remained unmatched. CDR3 bases: TGTGCCACTCGGACAGGGGGGACCACTGAAGCTTTCTTT. Its translation is CATRTGGTTEAFF.

This sequence joins TRBV19 and TRBJ1-5; no clear D. V was shortened by 4 bases and J by 3 bases, with 13 bases between the two germline ends. Germline values: CDR1 LNHDA, CDR2 SQIVND (reference sequence). This CDR3 comprises 15 residues. CDR3 loop: CASSTSLGPNQPQHF. The CDR3, as DNA: TGTGCCAGTAGTACTTCTTTGGGTCCCAATCAGCCCCAGCATTTT.

This clone appeared once. V and J are TRBV30 and TRBJ1-2; maybe TRBD1 (5 bases). CDR1 GTSNPN and CDR2 SVGIG come from the germline V gene (reference sequence). V was pared by 5 bases and J by 8 bases, with 12 bases between. The CDR3 runs 11 residues. The CDR3 DNA reads as TGTGCCTGGCTTCAGGGTCGCGGCTACACCTTC. Translated, it gives CAWLQGRGYTF.

This chain connects TRBV6-6 to TRBJ2-1, with D maybe TRBD2 (5 bases). Germline-derived CDR1 and CDR2 are MNHNY and SVGAGI (reference sequence). The V and J ends lost 8 bases and 7 bases respectively, with 12 bases between them. The CDR3 length is 12 residues. The CDR3 sequence is CASARTGNEQFF. The CDR3 nucleotides are TGTGCCAGCGCCAGAACGGGGAATGAGCAGTTCTTC.